The T cell receptor (beta chain) described here comes from a study of blood T cell repertoires in COVID-19. The wider study: Samples representing acute and convalescent COVID-19 were sourced from the United States, Italy and Spain. The analysed material was cDNA or gDNA that came from T cells, B-cell-depleted T cells, or PBMCs.

In the original processing: Nucleated cell counts were estimated from reference gene primer amplification. Here immunoSEQ multiplex PCR was the method, and the copy in TCRdb shows in-frame clones only, minus some. Clone size and the V and J calls come from that table; the DNA yielded D and trimming. Of roughly 150,000 clones in the sample, approximately 90% are singletons; the top ten hold approximately 2%. The CDR3 length is 15 residues. With 5 bases clipped from V and 7 bases from J, the junction kept 7 bases outside the gene matches. Germline lookup yields CDR1 MNHEY and CDR2 SVGEGT. The chain links TRBV6-2 or TRBV6-3 to TRBJ2-1; 11 bases align to TRBD1. The sequence was obtained from a middle-aged man who had recovered from COVID-19. The sample taken for sequencing was peripheral blood. This chain's CDR3 is CASSLGTGGLNEQFF. The DNA of the CDR3 is TGTGCCAGCAGTCTTGGGACAGGGGGATTAAATGAGCAGTTCTTC.